This is a list of T cell receptor beta chains from one sample in a study of graft-versus-host responses after intestinal transplantation. Libraries were prepared by immunoSEQ multiplex PCR; TCRdb keeps only in-frame clonotypes and omits some of them. The data contain fewer than 30,000 clones, 85% to 95% of them seen just once; the ten biggest clones take up 0.53%. Sequenced here: PBMCs, sampled 18 days after transplant. These receptors were collected from a human patient who received an intestinal transplant, so some T cells may come from the graft donor. CDR3s leave out the opening cysteine and the closing phenylalanine or tryptophan. Fields, in order: J gene, V gene, CDR3 protein.

TRBJ1-2 | TRBV4-1 | ASSQDRGGYGYT
TRBJ2-5 | TRBV15 | ATSFSRGYQETQY
TRBJ2-1 | TRBV5-4 | ASSFWGGSSYNEQF
TRBJ1-1 | TRBV20-1 | SARLNTEAF
TRBJ2-7 | TRBV30 | AWTLAPMGEQY
TRBJ2-7 | TRBV14 | ASSQDYVTGEQY
TRBJ2-1 | TRBV4-1 | ASSQGGYNEQF
TRBJ2-7 | TRBV20-1 | SASLRDEQY
TRBJ1-2 | TRBV2 | ASSEPGGYT
TRBJ2-1 | TRBV29-1 | SSRLQGPSEQF
TRBJ1-5 | TRBV4-1 | ASSQGNGLPQH
TRBJ2-1 | TRBV6-5 | ASSYVQGQDNEQF
TRBJ2-7 | TRBV14 | ASSQEGPLAGDRYEQY
TRBJ2-2 | TRBV27 | ASSNTGELF
TRBJ2-5 | TRBV2 | ARRVRGEETQY
TRBJ2-1 | TRBV15 | ATSGRYSPPVYNNEQF
TRBJ1-2 | TRBV6-6 | ASSQGQVLDYGYT
TRBJ1-2 | TRBV6-5 | ASRDLRGNGYT
TRBJ2-6 | TRBV7-2 | ASSLVGRGANVLT
TRBJ2-5 | TRBV7-8 | ASSFAAVTGRGETQY
TRBJ1-4 | TRBV18 | ASSPTGLRGEKLF
TRBJ2-1 | TRBV9 | ASSVGPGWGYNEQF
TRBJ2-5 | TRBV7-6 | ASSPGTAYTETQY
TRBJ2-5 | TRBV7-6 | ASSSRTDQETQY
TRBJ1-2 | TRBV9 | ASSAGQGISYGYT
TRBJ1-2 | TRBV2 | AEKTGVGYT
TRBJ2-7 | TRBV7-2 | ASSLQSGGGQSTYEQY
TRBJ1-1 | TRBV30 | AWSSGPLIGTF